The 8 T cell receptor beta chains below all came from one sample that was sequenced in a study of T cell responses to AZD1222 COVID-19 vaccine. Libraries were prepared by immunoSEQ multiplex PCR; TCRdb keeps only in-frame clonotypes and omits some of them. This sample has 130,000 or so clones, with 91% found just once. Sequenced here: peripheral blood, sampled 28 days after the second dose of the MenACWY control vaccine. The receptors stem from an adult who received the MenACWY meningococcal vaccine as a control.

This chain joins TRBV7-2 and TRBJ2-7; D possibly matches TRBD1 or TRBD2 (5 bases each). The V and J ends lost 4 bases and 2 bases respectively, with 12 bases between them. The CDR3 consists of 14 residues. Germline V lookup: CDR1 SGHTA, CDR2 FQGNSA. DNA of the CDR3: TGTGCCAGCAGCTCCCAGGGTAGCGCCTACGAGCAGTACTTC. Its translation: CASSSQGSAYEQYF.

This clone was seen only once. V gene TRBV24-1 combines with J gene TRBJ2-2; D is undetermined. This CDR3 comprises 14 residues. V was trimmed by 7 bases and J by 1 base, leaving 9 bases between them. Germline V lookup: CDR1 KGHDR, CDR2 SFDVKD. The CDR3 here is CATRGQMNTGELFF. CDR3 nucleotides: TGTGCCACCAGAGGGCAGATGAACACCGGGGAGCTGTTTTTT.

The chain uses TRBV5-6 and TRBJ2-1; possibly TRBD1 for D (5 bases). The length of the CDR3 is 15 residues. The V gene's germline CDR1 is SGHDT and CDR2 YYEEEE. The V gene lost 7 bases and the J gene lost 3 bases, with 17 bases spanning the gap. The CDR3 nucleotides are TGTGCCAGCGGAGTTGTTGCACAGGACTACAATGAGCAGTTCTTC. Translating gives CASGVVAQDYNEQFF.

This chain connects TRBV10-3 to TRBJ2-7, with TRBD1 matching over 9 bases. Germline CDR1 is ENHRY and CDR2 is SYGVKD. The CDR3 consists of 13 residues. V lost 2 bases to trimming and J lost 6 bases; unmatched junction nucleotides: 2. For the CDR3, the DNA is TGTGCCATCAGTGAGAGGACAGGGGTCGAGCAGTACTTC. This codes for CAISERTGVEQYF.

The chain has TRBV5-1 and TRBJ2-7; 8 positions agree with TRBD1. Trimming removed 4 bases from V and 3 bases from J; junction bases left unmatched: 3. Germline CDR1 SGHRS, CDR2 YFSETQ. The CDR3 is 13 amino acids. The CDR3 here is CASSLGQDYEQYF. DNA for the CDR3: TGCGCCAGCAGCCTGGGACAGGACTACGAGCAGTACTTC.

The chain joins TRBV9 to TRBJ2-3; the match to TRBD2 covers 10 bases. V lost 0 bases, J lost 4 bases, and 8 bases stayed unmatched. Germline assignment: CDR1 SGDLS and CDR2 YYNGEE. There are 17 residues in the CDR3. The CDR3 sequence is CASSVDVVAGGPDTQYF. The CDR3 bases are TGTGCCAGCAGCGTAGACGTCGTAGCGGGAGGCCCAGATACGCAGTATTTT. Full variable domain (remainder filled in from reference TRBV9 and TRBJ2-3): DSGVTQTPKHLITATGQRVTLRCSPRSGDLSVYWYQQSLDQGLQFLIQYYNGEERAKGNILERFSAQQFPDLHSELNLSSLELGDSALYFCASSVDVVAGGPDTQYFGPGTRLTVL.

CDR3: CSVGQGPSWGQETQYF. The CDR3 nucleotides are TGCAGCGTCGGACAGGGGCCAAGCTGGGGCCAAGAGACCCAGTACTTC. The chain joins TRBV29-1 to TRBJ2-5; TRBD1 matches 9 bases. V lost 6 bases, J lost 1 base, and 12 bases stayed unmatched. Germline V gene data show CDR1 as SQVTM and CDR2 as ANQGSEA. The CDR3 has 16 amino acids.

The chain has TRBV7-9 and TRBJ2-5, with TRBD1 matching over 7 bases. The germline V gene encodes CDR1 SEHNR and CDR2 FQNEAQ (reference sequence). J lost 2 bases, V lost 2 bases, and 5 bases had no gene match. The CDR3 has 15 amino acids. The CDR3 is CASSLQGQIQETQYF. CDR3 in DNA: TGTGCCAGCAGCTTACAGGGACAGATACAAGAGACCCAGTACTTC.